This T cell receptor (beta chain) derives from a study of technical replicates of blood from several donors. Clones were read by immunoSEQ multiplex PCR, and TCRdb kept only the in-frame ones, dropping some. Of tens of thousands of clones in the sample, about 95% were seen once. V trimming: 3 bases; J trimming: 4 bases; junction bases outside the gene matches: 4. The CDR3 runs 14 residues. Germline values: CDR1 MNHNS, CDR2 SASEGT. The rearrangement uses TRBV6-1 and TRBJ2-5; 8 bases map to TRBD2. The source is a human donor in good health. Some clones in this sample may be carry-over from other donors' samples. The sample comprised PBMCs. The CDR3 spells CASSDVAGLETQYF. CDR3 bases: TGTGCCAGCAGTGACGTAGCGGGGCTAGAGACCCAGTACTTC.